The 9 T cell receptor beta chains below come from one sample, sequenced in a study of shared clonotypes between healthy human individuals. TCRdb's table, derived via immunoSEQ multiplex PCR, lists solely in-frame clones and lacks some. The table includes around 1,000,000 clones, approximately 77% detected once. The sample consisted of memory CD4+ T cells from PBMCs. Described subset: CD45RA-negative fraction. The receptors here all came from a man younger than 30 in good health. Some clones in this sample may be carry-over from other donors' samples.

This chain connects TRBV5-1 to TRBJ2-2; 7 positions agree with TRBD2. This CDR3 has 16 residues. CDR1 and CDR2 (germline): SGHRS, YFSETQ. The trim removed 3 bases at V and 1 base at J, leaving 6 bases unmatched. The CDR3 loop reads CASSSPAGMNTGELFF. The CDR3 nucleotides read TGCGCCAGCAGCTCCCCAGCGGGGATGAACACCGGGGAGCTGTTTTTT.

This chain uses TRBV11-2 with TRBJ2-1; 7 bases match TRBD2. Unmatched junction bases numbered 5, after V lost 0 bases and J lost 6 bases. Germline V gene data show CDR1 as SGHAT and CDR2 as FQNNGV. The CDR3 is 15 amino acids. This CDR3 reads CASSLDPGGSNEQFF. CDR3 DNA sequence: TGTGCCAGCAGCTTAGATCCCGGCGGGAGCAATGAGCAGTTCTTC.

This clone showed up just a few times. The chain links TRBV7-7 to TRBJ2-1; TRBD1 is a possible D gene (6 bases). Trimming shortened V by 5 bases and J by 5 bases, and 13 bases separated the two germline ends. The V gene's germline CDR1 is SSHAT and CDR2 FNYEAQ (reference sequence). The CDR3 length is 14 residues. In DNA form, the CDR3 reads TGTGCCAGCAGCCCCGGGACAACTCACAATGAGCAGTTCTTC. This codes for CASSPGTTHNEQFF.

The rearrangement joins TRBV27 to TRBJ1-1; D remains unclear. Germline CDR1 MNHEY, CDR2 SMNVEV (reference sequence). The V end was cut by 5 bases, the J end by 1 base, with 14 bases between. CDR3 size: 15 residues. This CDR3 reads CASSAHGRRNTEAFF. For the CDR3, the DNA is TGTGCCAGCAGTGCACACGGACGGAGGAACACTGAAGCTTTCTTT.

The chain joins TRBV2 to TRBJ1-5; TRBD1 agrees at 7 bases. CDR1 SNHLY and CDR2 FYNNEI come from the germline V gene. The CDR3 totals 13 residues. The junction had 7 bases not matched to a gene; V was cut back by 7 bases and J by 7 bases. The CDR3 reads CASKQGSGQPQHF. The CDR3 DNA sequence: TGTGCCAGCAAACAGGGGTCGGGCCAGCCCCAGCATTTT. Variable domain in full (rest from reference TRBV2 and TRBJ1-5): EPEVTQTPSHQVTQMGQEVILRCVPISNHLYFYWYRQILGQKVEFLVSFYNNEISEKSEIFDDQFSVERPDGSNFTLKIRSTKLEDSAMYFCASKQGSGQPQHFGDGTRLSIL.

V usage is TRBV4-1 and J usage is TRBJ1-5; TRBD1 matches 7 bases. The ends lost 0 bases at V and 6 bases at J; junction bases unmatched: 5. The CDR3 runs 15 residues. Germline V gene sequence: CDR1 MGHRA, CDR2 YSYEKL. In DNA, the CDR3 is TGCGCCAGCAGCCAAGACGGTAGGGGGCTTCAGCCCCAGCATTTT. Encoded protein: CASSQDGRGLQPQHF.

The chain links TRBV6-6 to TRBJ2-1; 8 positions match TRBD2. The germline CDR1 and CDR2 sequences are MNHNY and SVGAGI (reference sequence). J lost 6 bases, V lost 5 bases, and 12 bases had no gene match. The CDR3 consists of 16 residues. In nucleotides, the CDR3 is TGTGCCAGCAGTCCGCGCGCGGGAGGCCCGCTCAATGAGCAGTTCTTC. It encodes CASSPRAGGPLNEQFF.

This chain uses TRBV2 with TRBJ1-4; 11 bases are a match to TRBD1. The CDR3 runs 14 residues. Trimming took 8 bases from V and 8 from J; bases not matched to a gene: 7. The germline V gene encodes CDR1 SNHLY and CDR2 FYNNEI. Here the CDR3 reads CASLSDRGQEKLFF. Written as DNA, the CDR3 is TGTGCCAGCTTATCGGACAGGGGGCAGGAAAAACTGTTTTTT.

The chain employs TRBV28 and TRBJ1-2, with 8 positions matching TRBD1. The CDR3 runs 14 residues. Germline V gene lookup returns CDR1 MDHEN and CDR2 SYDVKM. V was clipped by 8 bases and J by 6 bases; unmatched bases: 11. The CDR3 nucleotides read TGTGCCAGCGAATCAGGGGGCGCTCTCCATGGCTACACCTTC. Encoded protein: CASESGGALHGYTF.